What follows describes a single T cell receptor beta chain. The data originate from a study of OX40 agonist ivuxolimab in advanced cancers. Trimming cost V 5 bases and J 8 bases, with 17 bases left between them. Germline V gene lookup returns CDR1 LNHDA and CDR2 SQIVND (reference sequence). The CDR3 is 14 residues long. Data came from immunoSEQ multiplex PCR; TCRdb stores just in-frame clones and leaves some out. The sample carries 35,000 to 40,000 clones, approximately 80% recorded once. The receptor's source is an adult with an advanced solid tumor such as melanoma, head and neck, liver or kidney cancer. Material: CD4+ or CD8+ T cells sorted from blood, obtained in a trial of the OX40 agonist ivuxolimab. J is TRBJ2-3 and V is TRBV19, with D possibly being TRBD1 or TRBD2 (6 bases each). The CDR3 is CASSFRGLSGTQYF. The CDR3 region has the DNA TGTGCCAGTAGTTTCCGGGGGCTGTCGGGTACGCAGTATTTT.